This T cell receptor beta chain was captured by sequencing in a study of blood T cell repertoires in COVID-19. Study overall: COVID-19 samples from acute and convalescent phases originated in the United States, Italy and Spain. In each case, the material was cDNA or gDNA derived from T cells, B-cell-depleted T cells, or PBMCs.

In the original processing: Reference gene primer amplification yielded estimated nucleated cell counts. This table comes from immunoSEQ multiplex PCR, and its TCRdb copy is limited to in-frame clones, with some not included. For V, J and clone size, that table is used; D and trimming come from the DNA. The table records some 96,000 clones, roughly 84% of them present only once. CDR1 is MNHEY, CDR2 SMNVEV, per germline (reference sequence). CDR3 length: 14 residues. V dropped 3 bases and J dropped 0 bases, with 9 bases sitting between them. The chain is built from TRBV27 and TRBJ2-7; tentatively, D is TRBD1 (5 bases). Sample: peripheral blood. This TCR was sampled from a man aged 30-40 years in a cohort sampled during active COVID-19. The CDR3 loop reads CASSLKTASYEQYF. CDR3 sequence (DNA): TGTGCCAGCAGTTTGAAGACAGCCTCCTACGAGCAGTACTTC.